This TCR beta chain was observed in a study of metastatic and nonmetastatic thyroid tumors (dated by TCRdb to 2018 to 2020). Study-wide context: For patients with malignant and with benign thyroid disease, the researchers compared repertoires between peripheral blood samples and tumor or nodule tissue samples.

Study-level results and caveats: In both blood and tumor samples, TCR beta diversity was reported to be significantly higher in malignant tumors than in benign nodules.

No treatment had been received by any patient before thyroid surgery. Using T-cell receptor beta sequencing, the study looked back at clinical samples from patients collected from about 2011 to 2019. This clone came up a few times. Its antigen is not yet known. The record has no base qualities; no much larger clone is one base away. Libraries were prepared through PCR. Sequenced on an Illumina HiSeq 4000. High-throughput sequencing was used to profile the TCR beta-chain CDR3 region of each patient. Turning to the authors' computational methods: CDR3 differences across clinicopathological groups were used to build a classifier for discriminating distant-metastatic papillary thyroid cancer patients. Repertoire diversity was assessed with the Shannon index, and tumor-blood repertoire similarity with the Morisita-Horn index. TCRdb reprocessed the public reads (quality trimming at Q25 with fastp, clone calling with MiXCR) and kept in-frame beta chains. The authors' filters were not applied to this entry. In all, the sample holds 3,500 to 5,000 clones, and roughly a fifth of those were seen once. 33% of the sample belongs to the ten largest clones.

CDR1 and CDR2 were assigned from the germline V gene (reference sequence) as LNHDA and SQIVND. The CDR3, cysteine through phenylalanine, is 9 amino acids long. The CDR3 DNA has 27 bases and is translated from base 1. V loses 8 bases, J loses 7 bases, and the germline ends lie 3 bases apart. The V and J genes are TRBV19 and TRBJ1-5, with an unclear D gene assignment. This receptor was taken from a male donor with papillary thyroid cancer or a benign thyroid nodule (not recorded which). Some clones in this sample may be carry-over from other donors' samples. The sample comprised tumor tissue. Here the CDR3 is given as CASGQPQHF. The sequenced DNA is TGTGCCAGTGGGCAGCCCCAGCATTTT. With the rest looked up from the reference TRBV19 and TRBJ1-5 genes rather than sequenced, the full variable domain is DGGITQSPKYLFRKEGQNVTLSCEQNLNHDAMYWYRQDPGQGLRLIYYSQIVNDFQKGDIAEGYSVSREKKESFPLTVTSAQKNPTAFYLCASGQPQHFGDGTRLSIL.